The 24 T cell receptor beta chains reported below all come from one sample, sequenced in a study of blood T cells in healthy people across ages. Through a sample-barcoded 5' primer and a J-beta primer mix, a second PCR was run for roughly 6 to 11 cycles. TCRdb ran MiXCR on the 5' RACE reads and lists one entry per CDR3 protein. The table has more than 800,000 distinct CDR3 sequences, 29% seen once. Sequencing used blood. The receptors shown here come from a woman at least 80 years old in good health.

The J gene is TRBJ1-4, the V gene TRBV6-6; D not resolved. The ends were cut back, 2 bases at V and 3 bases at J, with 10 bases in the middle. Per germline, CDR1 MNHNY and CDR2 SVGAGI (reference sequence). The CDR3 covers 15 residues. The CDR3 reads CASSYDGQSNEKLFF. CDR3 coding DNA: TGTGCCAGCAGTTACGACGGCCAGTCTAATGAAAAACTGTTTTTT.

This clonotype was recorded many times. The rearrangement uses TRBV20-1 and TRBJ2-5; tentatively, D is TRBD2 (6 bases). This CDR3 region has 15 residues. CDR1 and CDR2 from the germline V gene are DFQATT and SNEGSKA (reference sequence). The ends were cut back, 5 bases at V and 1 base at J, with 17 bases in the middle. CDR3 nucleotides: TGCAGTGCTCGAAACACTAGGACTACCCAAGAGACCCAGTACTTC. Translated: CSARNTRTTQETQYF.

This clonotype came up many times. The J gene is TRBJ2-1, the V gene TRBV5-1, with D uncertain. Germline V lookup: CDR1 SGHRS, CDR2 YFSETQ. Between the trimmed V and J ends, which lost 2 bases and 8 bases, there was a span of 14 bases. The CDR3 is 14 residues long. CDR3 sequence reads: CASSFTGSTYEQFF. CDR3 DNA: TGCGCCAGCAGCTTCACGGGTAGTACGTATGAGCAGTTCTTC.

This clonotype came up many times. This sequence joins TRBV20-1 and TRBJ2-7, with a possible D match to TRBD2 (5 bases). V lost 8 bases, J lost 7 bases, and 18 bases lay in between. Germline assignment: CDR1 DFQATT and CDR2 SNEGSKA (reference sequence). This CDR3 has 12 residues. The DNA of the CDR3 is TGCAGTCTGCTAGATGAGGGCGGAGAGCAGTACTTC. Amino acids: CSLLDEGGEQYF.

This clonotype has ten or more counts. CDR3 sequence: CASSFGGGVGDTQYF. In DNA, the CDR3 is TGTGCCAGCAGCTTTGGCGGGGGGGTTGGGGATACGCAGTATTTT. This sequence joins TRBV7-2 and TRBJ2-3; TRBD2 matches at 9 bases. Trimming took 3 bases from V and 6 from J; bases not matched to a gene: 7. This CDR3 region has 15 residues. The V gene's germline CDR1 is SGHTA and CDR2 FQGNSA.

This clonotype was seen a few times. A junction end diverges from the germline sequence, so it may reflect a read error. The CDR3: CTSSLSGGGTDTQYF. In DNA form, the CDR3 reads TGCACCAGCAGCCTTAGCGGGGGAGGAACAGATACGCAGTATTTT. The chain recombines TRBV5-1 with TRBJ2-3; 9 bases are a match to TRBD2. The CDR3 is 15 amino acids. Germline assignment: CDR1 SGHRS and CDR2 YFSETQ.

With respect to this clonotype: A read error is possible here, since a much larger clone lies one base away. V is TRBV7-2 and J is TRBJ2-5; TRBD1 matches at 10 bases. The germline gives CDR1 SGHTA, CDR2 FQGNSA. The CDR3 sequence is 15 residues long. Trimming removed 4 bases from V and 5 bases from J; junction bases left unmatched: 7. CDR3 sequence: CASSSGTGVGETQYF. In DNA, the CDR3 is TGTGCCAGCAGCTCCGGGACAGGGGTTGGGGAGACCCAGTACTTC.

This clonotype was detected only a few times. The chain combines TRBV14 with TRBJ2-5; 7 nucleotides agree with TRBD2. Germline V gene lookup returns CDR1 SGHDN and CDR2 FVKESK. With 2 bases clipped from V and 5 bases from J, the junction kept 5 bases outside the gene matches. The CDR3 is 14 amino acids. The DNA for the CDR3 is TGTGCCAGCAGCCAATTGGGAGGGGTTGAGACCCAGTACTTC. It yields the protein CASSQLGGVETQYF.

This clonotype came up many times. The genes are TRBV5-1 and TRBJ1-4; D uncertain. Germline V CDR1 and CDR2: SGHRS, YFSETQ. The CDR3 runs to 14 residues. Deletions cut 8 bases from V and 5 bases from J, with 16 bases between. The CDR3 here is CASSFGEKNEKLFF. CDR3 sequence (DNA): TGCGCCAGTTCCTTCGGGGAGAAAAATGAAAAACTGTTTTTT.

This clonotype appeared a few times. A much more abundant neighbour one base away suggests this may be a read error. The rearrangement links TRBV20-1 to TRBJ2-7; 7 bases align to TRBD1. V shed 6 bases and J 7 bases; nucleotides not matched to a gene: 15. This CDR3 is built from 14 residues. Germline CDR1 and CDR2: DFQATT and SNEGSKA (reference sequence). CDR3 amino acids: CSARTGERRNEQYF. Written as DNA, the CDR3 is TGCAGTGCAAGAACAGGGGAGAGACGGAATGAGCAGTACTTC.

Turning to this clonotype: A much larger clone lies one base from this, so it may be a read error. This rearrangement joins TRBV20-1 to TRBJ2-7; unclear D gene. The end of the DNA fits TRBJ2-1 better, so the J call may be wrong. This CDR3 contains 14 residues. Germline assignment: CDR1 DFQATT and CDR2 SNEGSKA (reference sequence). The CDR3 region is CSAPPALSSYEQFF. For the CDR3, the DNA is TGCAGTGCTCCCCCGGCGTTAAGCTCCTACGAGCAGTTCTTC.

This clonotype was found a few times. For the CDR3, the DNA is TGTGCCAGCTCACCGTATGGGACAGGTGGCAGCCCCTACGAGCAGTACTTC. Protein sequence: CASSPYGTGGSPYEQYF. V is TRBV18 and J is TRBJ2-7, with 8 bases that match TRBD1. Losses at the gene ends were 3 bases for V and 2 bases for J; bases not matched to a gene: 12. This CDR3 contains 17 residues. Germline lookup yields CDR1 KGHSH and CDR2 LQKENI.

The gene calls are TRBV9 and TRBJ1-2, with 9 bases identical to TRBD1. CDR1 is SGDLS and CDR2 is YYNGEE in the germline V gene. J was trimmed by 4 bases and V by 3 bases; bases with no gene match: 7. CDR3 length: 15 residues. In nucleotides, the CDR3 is TGTGCCAGCAGCGATACGACAGGGGGGCCCTATGGCTACACCTTC. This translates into CASSDTTGGPYGYTF.

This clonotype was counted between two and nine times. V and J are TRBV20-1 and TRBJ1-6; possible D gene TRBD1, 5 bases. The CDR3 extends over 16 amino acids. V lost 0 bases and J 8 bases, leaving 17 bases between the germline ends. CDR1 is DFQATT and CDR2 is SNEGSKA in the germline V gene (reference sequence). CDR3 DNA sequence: TGCAGTGCTAGAGATCCCCAGGGAGTGCGGCATTCACCCCTCCACTTT. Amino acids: CSARDPQGVRHSPLHF.

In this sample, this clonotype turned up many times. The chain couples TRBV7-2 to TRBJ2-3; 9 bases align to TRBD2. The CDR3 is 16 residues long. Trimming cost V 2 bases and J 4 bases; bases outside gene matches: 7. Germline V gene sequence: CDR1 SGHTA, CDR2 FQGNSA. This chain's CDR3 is CASSLWGGGAADTQYF. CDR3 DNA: TGTGCCAGCAGCTTATGGGGCGGGGGGGCGGCAGATACGCAGTATTTT.

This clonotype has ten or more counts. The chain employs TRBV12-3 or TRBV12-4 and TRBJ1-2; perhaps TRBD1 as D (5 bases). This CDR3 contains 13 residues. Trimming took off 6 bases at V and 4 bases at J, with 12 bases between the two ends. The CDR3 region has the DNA TGTGCCAGCAGCCCCCCGGGACCCTATGGCTACACCTTC. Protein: CASSPPGPYGYTF.

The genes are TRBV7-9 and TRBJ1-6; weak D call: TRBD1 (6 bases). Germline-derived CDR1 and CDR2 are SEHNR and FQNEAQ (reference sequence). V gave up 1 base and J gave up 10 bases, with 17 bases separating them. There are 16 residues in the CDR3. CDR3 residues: CASSLGTGTNLSPLHF. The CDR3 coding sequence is TGTGCCAGCAGCTTAGGGACCGGGACAAACTTATCACCCCTCCACTTT.

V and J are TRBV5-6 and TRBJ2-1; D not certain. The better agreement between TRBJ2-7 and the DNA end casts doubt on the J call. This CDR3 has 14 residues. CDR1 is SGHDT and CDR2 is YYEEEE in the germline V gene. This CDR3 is CASSLGTIGNEQYF. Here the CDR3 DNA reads TGTGCCAGCAGCTTGGGGACGATAGGGAATGAGCAGTACTTC.

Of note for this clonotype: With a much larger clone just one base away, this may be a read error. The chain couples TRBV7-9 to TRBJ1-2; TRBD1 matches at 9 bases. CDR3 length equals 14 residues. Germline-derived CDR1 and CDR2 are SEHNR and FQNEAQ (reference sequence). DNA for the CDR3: TGTGCCAGCACCTCACAGGGGGCGGACTATGGCTACGCCTTC. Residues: CASTSQGADYGYAF.

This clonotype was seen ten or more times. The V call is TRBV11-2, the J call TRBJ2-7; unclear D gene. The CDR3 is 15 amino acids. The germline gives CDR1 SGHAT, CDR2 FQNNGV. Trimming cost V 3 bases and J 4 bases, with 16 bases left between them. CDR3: CASSFNTVSGYEQYF. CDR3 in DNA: TGTGCCAGCAGCTTCAACACCGTCTCCGGTTACGAGCAGTACTTC. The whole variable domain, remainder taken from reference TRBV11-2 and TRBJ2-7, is EAGVAQSPRYKIIEKRQSVAFWCNPISGHATLYWYQQILGQGPKLLIQFQNNGVVDDSQLPKDRFSAERLKGVDSTLKIQPAKLEDSAVYLCASSFNTVSGYEQYFGPGTRLTVT.

CDR3 loop: CASSLVGGGGSSWGTQYF. CDR3 bases: TGTGCCAGCAGCTTAGTGGGTGGCGGGGGGTCCTCGTGGGGGACCCAGTACTTC. The chain employs TRBV7-6 and TRBJ2-5; 8 nucleotides match TRBD2. In germline, CDR1 is SGHVS, CDR2 FNYEAQ. This CDR3 region has 18 residues. Trimming at V came to 1 base and at J to 7 bases, leaving 17 bases not matched to a gene.

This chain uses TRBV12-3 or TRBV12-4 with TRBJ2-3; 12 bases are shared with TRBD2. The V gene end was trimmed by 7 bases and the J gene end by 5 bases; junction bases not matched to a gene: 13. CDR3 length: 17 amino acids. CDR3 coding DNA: TGTGCCAGCATTCCCCCGGCTAGCGGGGGGGGAGGAGATACGCAGTATTTT. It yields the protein CASIPPASGGGGDTQYF.

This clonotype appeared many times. The CDR3 DNA reads as TGTGCCACTCGGACTAGCGGGGGGGCTTTGAATGAGCAGTTCTTC. As protein: CATRTSGGALNEQFF. This chain joins TRBV10-3 and TRBJ2-1; TRBD2 matches at 15 bases. The V gene end was trimmed by 10 bases and the J gene end by 7 bases; junction bases not matched to a gene: 8. CDR1 is ENHRY and CDR2 is SYGVKD in the germline V gene. The CDR3 extends over 15 amino acids.

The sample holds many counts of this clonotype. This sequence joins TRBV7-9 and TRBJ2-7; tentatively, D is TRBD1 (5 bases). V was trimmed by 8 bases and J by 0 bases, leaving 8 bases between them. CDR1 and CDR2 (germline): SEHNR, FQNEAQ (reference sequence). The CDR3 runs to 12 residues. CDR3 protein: CASDSSSYEQYF. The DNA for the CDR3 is TGTGCCAGCGACAGCAGCTCCTACGAGCAGTACTTC.